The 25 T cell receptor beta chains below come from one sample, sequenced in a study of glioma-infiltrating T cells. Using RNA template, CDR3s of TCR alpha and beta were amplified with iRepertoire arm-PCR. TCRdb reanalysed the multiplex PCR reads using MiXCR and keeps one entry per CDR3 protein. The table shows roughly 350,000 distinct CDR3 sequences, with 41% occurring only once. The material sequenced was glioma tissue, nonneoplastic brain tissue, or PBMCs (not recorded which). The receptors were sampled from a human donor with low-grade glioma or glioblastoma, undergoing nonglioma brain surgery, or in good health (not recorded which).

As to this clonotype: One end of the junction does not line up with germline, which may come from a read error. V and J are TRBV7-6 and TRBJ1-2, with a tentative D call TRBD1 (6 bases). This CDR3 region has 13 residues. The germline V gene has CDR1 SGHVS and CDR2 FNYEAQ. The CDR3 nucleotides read TGTGCCAGCAGATTAGACAGGTTCTATGGCTACACCTTC. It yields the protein CASRLDRFYGYTF. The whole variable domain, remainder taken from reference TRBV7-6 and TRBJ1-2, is GAGVSQSPRYKVTKRGQDVALRCDPISGHVSLYWYRQALGQGPEFLTYFNYEAQQDKSGLPNDRFSAERPEGSISTLTIQRTEQRDSAMYRCASRLDRFYGYTFGSGTRLTVV.

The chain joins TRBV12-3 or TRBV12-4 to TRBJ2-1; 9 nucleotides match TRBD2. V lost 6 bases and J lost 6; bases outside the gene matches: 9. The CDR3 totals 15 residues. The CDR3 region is CASRAGTSILNEQFF. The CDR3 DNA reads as TGTGCCAGCAGAGCCGGGACTAGCATCCTCAATGAGCAGTTCTTC.

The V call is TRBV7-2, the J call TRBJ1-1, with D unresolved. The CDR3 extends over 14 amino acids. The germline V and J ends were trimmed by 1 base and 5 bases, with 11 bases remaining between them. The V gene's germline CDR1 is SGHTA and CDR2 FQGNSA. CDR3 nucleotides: TGTGCCAGCAGCTTAGAGCTGTCGCGGACTGAAGCTTTCTTT. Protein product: CASSLELSRTEAFF.

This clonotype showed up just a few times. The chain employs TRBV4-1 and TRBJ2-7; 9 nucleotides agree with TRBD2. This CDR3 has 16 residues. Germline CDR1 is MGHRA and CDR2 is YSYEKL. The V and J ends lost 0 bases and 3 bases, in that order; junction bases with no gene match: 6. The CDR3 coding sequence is TGCGCCAGCAGCCAAGAGTGGAGTAGCGGGAGCTACGAGCAGTACTTC. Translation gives CASSQEWSSGSYEQYF.

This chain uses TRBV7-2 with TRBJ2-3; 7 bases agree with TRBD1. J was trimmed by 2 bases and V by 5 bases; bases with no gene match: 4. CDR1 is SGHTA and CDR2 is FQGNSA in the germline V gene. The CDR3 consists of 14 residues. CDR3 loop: CASSKRGLTDTQYF. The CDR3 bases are TGTGCCAGCAGCAAGAGGGGGCTCACAGATACGCAGTATTTT. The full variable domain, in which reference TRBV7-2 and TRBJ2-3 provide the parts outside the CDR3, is GAGVSQSPSNKVTEKGKDVELRCDPISGHTALYWYRQSLGQGLEFLIYFQGNSAPDKSGLPSDRFSAERTGGSVSTLTIQRTQQEDSAVYLCASSKRGLTDTQYFGPGTRLTVL.

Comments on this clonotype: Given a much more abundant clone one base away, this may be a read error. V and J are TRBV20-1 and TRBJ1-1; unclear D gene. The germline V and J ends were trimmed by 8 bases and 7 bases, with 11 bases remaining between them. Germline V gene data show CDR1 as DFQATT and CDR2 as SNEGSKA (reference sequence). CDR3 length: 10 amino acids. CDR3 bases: TGCAGTTTCGGGCAAAATGAAGCTTTCTTT. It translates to CSFGQNEAFF.

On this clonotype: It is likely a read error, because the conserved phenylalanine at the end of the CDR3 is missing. CDR3 sequence: CASSFTGREAFY. The CDR3 DNA sequence: TGCGCCAGCAGCTTTACAGGACGTGAAGCTTTCTAT. The chain is built from TRBV5-1 and TRBJ1-1, with D maybe TRBD1 (5 bases). V lost 2 bases and J lost 7, with 9 bases in between. Germline V gene sequence: CDR1 SGHRS, CDR2 YFSETQ. CDR3 length equals 12 residues.

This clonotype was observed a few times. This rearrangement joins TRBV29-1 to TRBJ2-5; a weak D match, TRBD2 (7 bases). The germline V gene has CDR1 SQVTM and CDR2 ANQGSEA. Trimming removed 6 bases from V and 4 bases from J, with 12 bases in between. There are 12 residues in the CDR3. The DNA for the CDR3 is TGCAGCGTCGGGGGGCTCGGAGAGACCCAGTACTTC. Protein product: CSVGGLGETQYF.

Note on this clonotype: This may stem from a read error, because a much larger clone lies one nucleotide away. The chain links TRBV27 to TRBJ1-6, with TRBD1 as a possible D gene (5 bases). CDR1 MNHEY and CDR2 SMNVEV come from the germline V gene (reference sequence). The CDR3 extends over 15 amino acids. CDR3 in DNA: TGTGCCAGCAGCTCCGGGGGGGGACCTAATTCACACCTCCACTTT. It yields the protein CASSSGGGPNSHLHF.

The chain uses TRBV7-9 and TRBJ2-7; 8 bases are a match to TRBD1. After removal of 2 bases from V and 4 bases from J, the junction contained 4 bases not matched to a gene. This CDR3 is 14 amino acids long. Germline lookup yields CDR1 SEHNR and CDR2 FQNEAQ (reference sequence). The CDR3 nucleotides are TGTGCCAGCAGCTTATCGGACAGGGATTACGAGCAGTACTTC. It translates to CASSLSDRDYEQYF.

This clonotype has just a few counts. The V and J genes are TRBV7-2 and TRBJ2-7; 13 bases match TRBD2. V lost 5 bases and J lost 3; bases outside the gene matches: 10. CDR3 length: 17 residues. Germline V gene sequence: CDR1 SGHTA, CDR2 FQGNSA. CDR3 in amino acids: CASSLRTSGSVFYEQYF. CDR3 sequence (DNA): TGTGCCAGCAGCCTCCGGACTAGCGGGAGTGTGTTCTACGAGCAGTACTTC.

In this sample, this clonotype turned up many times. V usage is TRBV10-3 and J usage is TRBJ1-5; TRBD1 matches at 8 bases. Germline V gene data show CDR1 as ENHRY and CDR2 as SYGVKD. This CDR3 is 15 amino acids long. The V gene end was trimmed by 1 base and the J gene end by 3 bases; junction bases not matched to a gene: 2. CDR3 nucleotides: TGTGCCATCAGTGAGTGGACAGGGAACAATCAGCCCCAGCATTTT. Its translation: CAISEWTGNNQPQHF.

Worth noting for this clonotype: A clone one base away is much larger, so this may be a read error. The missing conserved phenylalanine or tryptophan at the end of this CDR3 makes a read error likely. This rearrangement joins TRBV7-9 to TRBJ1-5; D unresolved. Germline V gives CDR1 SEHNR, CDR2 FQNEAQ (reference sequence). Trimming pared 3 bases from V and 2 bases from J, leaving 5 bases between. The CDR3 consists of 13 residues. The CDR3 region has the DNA TGTGCCAGCAGCTTCCCTGGCAATCAGCCCCAGCATTTA. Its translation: CASSFPGNQPQHL.

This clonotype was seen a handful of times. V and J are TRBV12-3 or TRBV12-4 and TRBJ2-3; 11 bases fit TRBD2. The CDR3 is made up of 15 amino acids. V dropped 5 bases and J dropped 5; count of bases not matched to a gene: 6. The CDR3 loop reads CASSPRLAGGDTQYF. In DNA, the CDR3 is TGTGCCAGCAGTCCAAGGCTAGCGGGAGGAGATACGCAGTATTTT.

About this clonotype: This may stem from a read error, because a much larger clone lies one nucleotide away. The CDR3 nucleotides read TGTGCCGGCAGTTTTGGGCTAGTCGCGGATACGCAGTATTTT. As protein: CAGSFGLVADTQYF. The genes are TRBV28 and TRBJ2-3; D ambiguous. This CDR3 is 14 amino acids long. Germline V gene lookup returns CDR1 MDHEN and CDR2 SYDVKM.

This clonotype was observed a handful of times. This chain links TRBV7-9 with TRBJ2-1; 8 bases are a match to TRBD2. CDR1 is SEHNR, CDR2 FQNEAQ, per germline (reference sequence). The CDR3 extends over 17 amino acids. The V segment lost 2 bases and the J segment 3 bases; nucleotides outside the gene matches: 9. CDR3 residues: CASSLNRGSGDYNEQFF. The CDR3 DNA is TGTGCCAGCAGCTTAAACCGGGGTAGCGGGGACTACAATGAGCAGTTCTTC.

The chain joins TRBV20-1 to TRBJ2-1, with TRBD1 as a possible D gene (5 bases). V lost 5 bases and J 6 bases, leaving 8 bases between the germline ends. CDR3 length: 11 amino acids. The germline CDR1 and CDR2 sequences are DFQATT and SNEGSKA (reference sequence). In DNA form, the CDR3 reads TGCAGTGCTTTACAGGTCAATGAGCAGTTCTTC. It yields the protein CSALQVNEQFF.

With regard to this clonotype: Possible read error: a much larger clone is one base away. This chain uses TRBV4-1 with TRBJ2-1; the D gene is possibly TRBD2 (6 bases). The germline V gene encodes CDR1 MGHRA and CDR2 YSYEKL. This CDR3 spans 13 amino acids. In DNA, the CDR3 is TGCGCCAGCAGCCAAGATCTGGGACTTGAGAAGTTCTTC. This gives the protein CASSQDLGLEKFF.

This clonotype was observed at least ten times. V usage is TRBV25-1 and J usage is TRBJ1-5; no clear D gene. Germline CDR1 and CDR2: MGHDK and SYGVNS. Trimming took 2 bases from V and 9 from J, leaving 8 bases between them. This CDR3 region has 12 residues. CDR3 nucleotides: TGTGCCAGCAGTGAAAACGCGGGGCCCCAGCATTTT. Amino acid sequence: CASSENAGPQHF.

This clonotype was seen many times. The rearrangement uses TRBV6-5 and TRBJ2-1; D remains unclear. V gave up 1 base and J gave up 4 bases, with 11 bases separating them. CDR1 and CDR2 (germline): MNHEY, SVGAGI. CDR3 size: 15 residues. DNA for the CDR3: TGTGCCAGCAGTTACTTGGACGGAAGATACAATGAGCAGTTCTTC. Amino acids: CASSYLDGRYNEQFF.

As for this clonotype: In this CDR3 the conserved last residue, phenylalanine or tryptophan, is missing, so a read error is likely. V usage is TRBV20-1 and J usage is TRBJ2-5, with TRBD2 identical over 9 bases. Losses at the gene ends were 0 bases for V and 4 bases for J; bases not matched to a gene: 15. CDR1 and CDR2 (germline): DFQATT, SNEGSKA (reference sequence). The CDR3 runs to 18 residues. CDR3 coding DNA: TGCAGTGCTAGAGATCGTGTAGCGGGAGTATCGGGATTAGAGACCCAGTACTCC. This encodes CSARDRVAGVSGLETQYS.

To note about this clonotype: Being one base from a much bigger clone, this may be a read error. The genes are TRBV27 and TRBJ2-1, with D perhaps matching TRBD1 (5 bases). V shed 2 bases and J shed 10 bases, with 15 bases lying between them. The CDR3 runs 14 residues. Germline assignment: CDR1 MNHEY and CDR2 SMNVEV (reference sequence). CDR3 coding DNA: TGTGCCAGCAGTTTAGGGGCCACCCCCTACGAGCAGTTCTTC. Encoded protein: CASSLGATPYEQFF.

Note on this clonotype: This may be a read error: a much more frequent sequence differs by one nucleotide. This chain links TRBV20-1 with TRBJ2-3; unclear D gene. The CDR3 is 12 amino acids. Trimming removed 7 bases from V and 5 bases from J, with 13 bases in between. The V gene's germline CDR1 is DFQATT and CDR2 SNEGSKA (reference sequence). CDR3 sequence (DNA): TGCAGTGTTAGTTTCGTTAGAGATACGCAGTATTTT. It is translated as CSVSFVRDTQYF.

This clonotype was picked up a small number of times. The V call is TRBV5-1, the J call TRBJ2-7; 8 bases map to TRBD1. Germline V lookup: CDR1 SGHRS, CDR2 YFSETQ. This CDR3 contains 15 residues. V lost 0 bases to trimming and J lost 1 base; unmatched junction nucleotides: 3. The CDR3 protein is CASSLGTGRSYEQYF. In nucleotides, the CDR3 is TGCGCCAGCAGCTTGGGGACAGGGAGGTCCTACGAGCAGTACTTC. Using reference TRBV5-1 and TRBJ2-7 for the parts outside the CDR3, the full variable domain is KAGVTQTPRYLIKTRGQQVTLSCSPISGHRSVSWYQQTPGQGLQFLFEYFSETQRNKGNFPGRFSGRQFSNSRSEMNVSTLELGDSALYLCASSLGTGRSYEQYFGPGTRLTVT.

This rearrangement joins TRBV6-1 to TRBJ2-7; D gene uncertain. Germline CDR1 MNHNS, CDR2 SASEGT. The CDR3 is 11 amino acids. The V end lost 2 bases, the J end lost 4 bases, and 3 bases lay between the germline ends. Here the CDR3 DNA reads TGTGCCAGCAGTGAACCTTACGAGCAGTACTTC. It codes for CASSEPYEQYF.